The 18 T cell receptor beta chains below were found in one sample sequenced in a study of Graves' ophthalmopathy and Graves' hyperthyroidism. The sequenced template was RNA, covering the TCR beta CDR3 region. Following a first-round RT-PCR that used HTBI primers, a second-round multiplex PCR was carried out. TCRdb re-called the multiplex PCR reads with MiXCR, one entry per CDR3 protein. The sample yields 1 million to 1.3 million distinct CDR3 sequences, 35% to 40% seen once. The sample taken for sequencing was peripheral blood or thyroid tissue (not recorded which). The receptors were gathered from an adult man with Graves' hyperthyroidism.

This clonotype was seen a handful of times. This rearrangement joins TRBV10-3 to TRBJ2-7, with 7 bases fitting TRBD1. V gave up 10 bases and J gave up 2 bases; unmatched junction bases: 11. Germline CDR1 and CDR2: ENHRY and SYGVKD. This CDR3 contains 14 residues. This CDR3 is CASTDPGTAYEQYF. CDR3 DNA: TGTGCCAGCACCGATCCCGGGACAGCCTACGAGCAGTACTTC.

This clonotype was counted between two and nine times. The chain has TRBV5-1 and TRBJ2-5; unclear D gene. Deletions cut 2 bases from V and 5 bases from J, with 13 bases between. This CDR3 comprises 14 residues. In germline, CDR1 is SGHRS, CDR2 YFSETQ. The CDR3 sequence is CASSFQTSEETQYF. The CDR3 nucleotides read TGCGCCAGCAGCTTTCAGACTTCAGAGGAGACCCAGTACTTC.

Details on this clonotype: This could be a read error, since a much larger clone is one nucleotide away. Because it lacks the conserved phenylalanine or tryptophan at the end, this CDR3 is likely a read error. The chain joins TRBV14 to TRBJ1-2; D may be TRBD1 (5 bases). The V gene's germline CDR1 is SGHDN and CDR2 FVKESK. CDR3 length: 16 residues. With 1 base removed from V and 4 bases from J, the gap between germline ends came to 16 bases. The DNA for the CDR3 is TGTGCCAGCAGCCAAGTTTACGCCGGGAGGGGCTATGGCTACACCCTC. Amino acids: CASSQVYAGRGYGYTL.

J is TRBJ1-3 and V is TRBV6-6; no clear D. Trimming stripped 10 bases from V and 4 bases from J, with 17 bases between. This CDR3 is 14 amino acids long. Germline V gene sequence: CDR1 MNHNY, CDR2 SVGAGI (reference sequence). Here the CDR3 DNA reads TGTGCCACCGCGGGTCCAGCGTCGGGAAACACCATATATTTT. Encoded protein: CATAGPASGNTIYF.

This clonotype occurred many times. This chain joins TRBV9 and TRBJ2-7; tentative D call: TRBD1 (5 bases). Germline CDR1 is SGDLS and CDR2 is YYNGEE. The CDR3 sequence is 14 residues long. Deletions cut 0 bases from V and 3 bases from J, with 10 bases between. This chain's CDR3 is CASSVAPGLYEQYF. CDR3 in DNA: TGTGCCAGCAGCGTAGCTCCAGGGCTCTACGAGCAGTACTTC.

The CDR3 nucleotides read TGTGCCAGCAGTCAGACCCTTGCCACCCAGTACTTC. Translating gives CASSQTLATQYF. The V call is TRBV7-9, the J call TRBJ2-5; no reliable D call. This CDR3 is 12 amino acids long. Trimming pared 6 bases from V and 8 bases from J, leaving 13 bases between. Germline V lookup: CDR1 SEHNR, CDR2 FQNEAQ (reference sequence).

This clonotype was seen a few times. Here the CDR3 DNA reads TGTGCCAGCAGGGGAGGGGACCACCCCTACGAGCAGTACTTC. Protein: CASRGGDHPYEQYF. The chain uses TRBV9 and TRBJ2-7, with 7 bases identical to TRBD2. The V gene end was trimmed by 5 bases and the J gene end by 2 bases; junction bases not matched to a gene: 7. The CDR3 sequence is 14 residues long. Germline-derived CDR1 and CDR2 are SGDLS and YYNGEE.

Points on this clonotype: This sequence may be a read error, since a much larger clone differs from it by one base. This likely comes from a read error, as the CDR3 has no conserved phenylalanine or tryptophan at its end. The genes are TRBV7-8 and TRBJ1-1, with 7 bases identical to TRBD1. Per germline, CDR1 SGHVS and CDR2 FQNEAQ. The CDR3 contains 13 residues. The V and J ends lost 5 bases and 4 bases, in that order; junction bases with no gene match: 4. CDR3 loop: CASSLRTGTEAFL. The CDR3, as DNA: TGTGCCAGCAGCCTAAGGACAGGCACTGAAGCTTTCCTT.

CDR3 amino acids: CAWSATSGYEQYF. The CDR3 DNA reads TGTGCCTGGAGTGCGACTAGCGGCTACGAGCAGTACTTC. This chain links TRBV19 with TRBJ2-7; TRBD2 matches 9 bases. The V and J ends lost 11 bases and 3 bases, in that order; junction bases with no gene match: 8. Germline V gene lookup returns CDR1 LNHDA and CDR2 SQIVND (reference sequence). The CDR3 totals 13 residues.

This clonotype occurred a few times. The genes are TRBV19 and TRBJ1-1; D is possibly TRBD1 (5 bases). The CDR3 contains 14 residues. Trimming left V 9 bases short and J 4 bases short, with 18 bases between. Per the germline V gene, CDR1 is LNHDA and CDR2 is SQIVND (reference sequence). CDR3 amino acids: CASHPFGGGTEAFF. The CDR3 DNA follows: TGTGCCAGCCACCCCTTTGGGGGGGGCACTGAAGCTTTCTTT.

A remark on this clonotype: Given a much more abundant clone one base away, this may be a read error. The V and J genes are TRBV11-2 and TRBJ1-5; D is undetermined. The CDR3 is 15 amino acids. Germline V CDR1 and CDR2: SGHAT, FQNNGV. CDR3 DNA sequence: TGTGCCAGCAGCTTATCCGTCTTGAGCAATCGGCCCCAGCATTTT. The encoded protein is CASSLSVLSNRPQHF.

The rearrangement links TRBV9 to TRBJ2-7; D is unclear. Germline V gene data show CDR1 as SGDLS and CDR2 as YYNGEE. With 4 bases removed from V and 1 base from J, the gap between germline ends came to 12 bases. The CDR3 runs to 14 residues. This CDR3 is CASSPAGQSYEQYF. CDR3 DNA sequence: TGTGCCAGCAGCCCGGCCGGGCAGTCCTACGAGCAGTACTTC.

This clonotype was recorded many times. This rearrangement joins TRBV5-1 to TRBJ2-6, with no clear D. The CDR3 is 16 amino acids. Germline CDR1 SGHRS, CDR2 YFSETQ. V was clipped by 1 base and J by 0 bases, with 8 bases between them. In nucleotides, the CDR3 is TGCGCCAGCAGCTTGCCACAGCTCTCTGGGGCCAACGTCCTGACTTTC. Its translation is CASSLPQLSGANVLTF.

The chain links TRBV7-2 to TRBJ2-7; TRBD1 aligns across 7 bases. In germline, CDR1 is SGHTA, CDR2 FQGNSA. With V trimmed by 0 bases and J by 1 base, 9 bases remained unmatched. This CDR3 region has 17 residues. CDR3 sequence (DNA): TGTGCCAGCAGCTTAGCTACAGGGGCCCCCCGATCCTACGAGCAGTACTTC. Amino acid sequence: CASSLATGAPRSYEQYF.

This clonotype was seen a handful of times. The chain has TRBV6-5 and TRBJ2-2; the D gene could be TRBD1 or TRBD2 (6 bases each). The germline CDR1 and CDR2 sequences are MNHEY and SVGAGI. CDR3 size: 15 residues. V was cut by 8 bases and J by 1 base, with 14 bases left in between. The CDR3 bases are TGTGCCAGCCGGACGGCGGGACAGAACACCGGGGAGCTGTTTTTT. Its protein is CASRTAGQNTGELFF.

This clonotype has at least ten counts. The CDR3, as DNA: TGCGCCAGCAGCTTGCGACAGGGTGGAGTGAACACTGAAGCTTTCTTT. Its translation: CASSLRQGGVNTEAFF. V is TRBV5-1 and J is TRBJ1-1, with 7 bases identical to TRBD1. Unmatched junction bases numbered 6, after V lost 1 base and J lost 0 bases. The CDR3 sequence is 16 residues long. Germline lookup yields CDR1 SGHRS and CDR2 YFSETQ.

About this clonotype itself: A much larger clone differs from this one at a single base, so this may be a read error. The chain has TRBV7-2 and TRBJ2-5, with TRBD1 matching over 7 bases. Per the germline V gene, CDR1 is SGHTA and CDR2 is FQGNSA. The CDR3 runs 17 residues. Unmatched junction bases numbered 15, after V lost 5 bases and J lost 3 bases. The chain's CDR3 is CASSPARSGTAKETQYF. In nucleotides, the CDR3 is TGTGCCAGCAGCCCCGCAAGATCCGGGACAGCGAAAGAGACCCAGTACTTC.

J is TRBJ2-6 and V is TRBV25-1, with D hard to call. Germline V CDR1 and CDR2: MGHDK, SYGVNS. The CDR3 extends over 14 amino acids. With 6 bases removed from V and 0 bases from J, the gap between germline ends came to 6 bases. CDR3 in amino acids: CASRAFSGANVLTF. CDR3 nucleotide sequence: TGTGCCAGCAGGGCATTCTCTGGGGCCAACGTCCTGACTTTC.